The present T cell receptor beta chain was sequenced within a study of blood T cells in healthy people across ages. V lost 6 bases to trimming and J lost 0 bases, with 16 bases between them. This CDR3 has 15 residues. CDR1 and CDR2 from the germline V gene are SGHKS and YYEKEE (reference sequence). The authors extracted at least 6 micrograms of total RNA per sample. It was with a sample-barcoded 5' primer and a J-beta primer mix that a second PCR of about 7 to 12 cycles was run. Each CDR3 protein is one row after TCRdb ran MiXCR on the 5' RACE reads. The top ten clones hold around 9.2% of a sample with more than 600,000 distinct CDR3 sequences, roughly 25% of them seen once. The data also belong to a second study, concerning T cells of mothers and their children.

The sequenced material came from blood. The sequence was collected from a boy aged 5-17 years in good health. V usage is TRBV5-5 and J usage is TRBJ2-7; a possible D gene is TRBD1 (5 bases). CDR3 in DNA: TGTGCCAGCACCCCAAGCAGCAGGGCCTCCTACGAGCAGTACTTC. As protein: CASTPSSRASYEQYF.